The 7 T cell receptor beta chains listed next were all sequenced from one sample in a study of technical replicates of blood from a handful of donors. Measured with immunoSEQ multiplex PCR; TCRdb has only the in-frame clones, and not every one. The repertoire holds tens of thousands of clones, with roughly 92% as singletons. The sequenced sample consisted of T cells isolated from PBMCs. All receptors derive from a human donor in good health.

The chain recombines TRBV11-3 with TRBJ2-1; TRBD1 agrees at 9 bases. The junction had 3 bases not matched to a gene; V was cut back by 0 bases and J by 0 bases. The germline V gene encodes CDR1 SGHNT and CDR2 YENEEA. This CDR3 comprises 17 residues. The CDR3 nucleotides are TGTGCCAGCAGCTTAGAAACAGGGGGCTACTCCTACAATGAGCAGTTCTTC. The encoded protein is CASSLETGGYSYNEQFF.

The gene calls are TRBV27 and TRBJ1-1, with D uncertain. Germline V gene lookup returns CDR1 MNHEY and CDR2 SMNVEV (reference sequence). CDR3 size: 16 residues. V lost 4 bases to trimming and J lost 6 bases, with 21 bases between them. For the CDR3, the DNA is TGTGCCAGCAGTTCCTATCCCCCGAGGGTTGGATCTGAAGCTTTCTTT. Encoded protein: CASSSYPPRVGSEAFF.

The chain carries TRBV30 and TRBJ1-3; 11 nucleotides agree with TRBD1. V dropped 0 bases and J dropped 3; count of bases not matched to a gene: 1. The CDR3 sequence is 15 residues long. CDR1 and CDR2 (germline): GTSNPN, SVGIG (reference sequence). CDR3 bases: TGTGCCTGGAGTGTGGGACAGGGGGTTGGAAACACCATATATTTT. Its protein is CAWSVGQGVGNTIYF. The full variable domain, in which reference TRBV30 and TRBJ1-3 provide the parts outside the CDR3, is SQTIHQWPATLVQPVGSPLSLECTVEGTSNPNLYWYRQAAGRGLQLLFYSVGIGQISSEVPQNLSASRPQDRQFILSSKKLLLSDSGFYLCAWSVGQGVGNTIYFGEGSWLTVV.

DNA for the CDR3: TGTGCCAGCAGCGGTAGCGGGGGGGCCTTAGAGACCCAGTACTTC. Its protein is CASSGSGGALETQYF. This chain joins TRBV9 and TRBJ2-5; TRBD2 agrees at 11 bases. Germline CDR1 reads SGDLS; CDR2 reads YYNGEE. CDR3 length: 15 amino acids. Trimming at V came to 3 bases and at J to 4 bases, leaving 5 bases not matched to a gene.

The rearrangement joins TRBV7-6 to TRBJ2-5, with 9 bases lining up with TRBD2. The junction had 8 bases not matched to a gene; V was cut back by 1 base and J by 5 bases. Germline CDR1 is SGHVS and CDR2 is FNYEAQ. This CDR3 is 16 amino acids long. As DNA, the CDR3 is TGTGCCAGCAGCTTAGGAGGTGGACTAGCGCGTGAGACCCAGTACTTC. This encodes CASSLGGGLARETQYF.

This clone was detected a few times. The rearrangement uses TRBV30 and TRBJ2-2, with D tentatively TRBD1 (5 bases). The V gene lost 0 bases and the J gene lost 5 bases, with 10 bases spanning the gap. The CDR3 is 14 amino acids. The germline CDR1 and CDR2 sequences are GTSNPN and SVGIG (reference sequence). DNA for the CDR3: TGTGCCTGGAGTGTGGCAGGGCTGACCGGGGAGCTGTTTTTT. The encoded protein is CAWSVAGLTGELFF.

V usage is TRBV19 and J usage is TRBJ2-3; 9 bases agree with TRBD2. The germline V gene encodes CDR1 LNHDA and CDR2 SQIVND (reference sequence). The trim removed 9 bases at V and 1 base at J, leaving 5 bases unmatched. This CDR3 has 14 residues. CDR3 loop: CARHSSGGTDTQYF. CDR3 DNA: TGTGCCAGACACTCTAGCGGGGGCACAGATACGCAGTATTTT.